Listed below are T cell receptor beta chains from one sample, sequenced in a study of blood T cells in healthy people across ages. One entry per CDR3 protein, called by TCRdb with MiXCR from the 5' RACE reads. The table lists hundreds of thousands of distinct CDR3 sequences, 20% to 25% of them singletons. Sequenced input: blood. Receptors originate from a man between 65 and 85 years old in good health. CDR3s include the opening cysteine and the closing phenylalanine or tryptophan. The order of the fields is J gene, clone size, V gene, D gene, CDR3 DNA, CDR3 protein. The D gene is left open where the match is weak. Clone sizes are given selectively: once, few, many, or a class where the clone is expanded.

TRBJ1-1 . TRBV5-1 . TGCGCCAGCAGCACGGAAGGGGTTAGGGCGAACACTGAAGCTTTCTTT CASSTEGVRANTEAFF
TRBJ2-1 few TRBV7-2 TRBD2 TGTGCCAGCAGTATTCATGGAAGCGGGAGTATCTCCTACAATGAGCAGTTCTTC CASSIHGSGSISYNEQFF
TRBJ1-2 . TRBV27 TRBD1 TGTGCCAGCAGTCCAGGACCAGGGGGCGTCTATGGCTACACCTTC CASSPGPGGVYGYTF
TRBJ1-4 many TRBV20-1 . TGCAGTGCGGAGAGGGAGCATGAAAAACTGTTTTTT CSAEREHEKLFF
TRBJ2-5 . TRBV6-1 . TGTGCCAGCAGTGAGGCGGGCGGCCACCAAGAGACCCAGTACTTC CASSEAGGHQETQYF
TRBJ2-5 . TRBV20-1 . TGCAGTGCTAGACCTACACCTCTGGTAGAGACCCAGTACTTC CSARPTPLVETQYF
TRBJ2-7 once TRBV5-1 . TGCGCCAGCAGCTTTGGCGGAAACCAGGAGCAGTACTTC CASSFGGNQEQYF
TRBJ2-2 . TRBV7-6 . TGTGCCAGCAGCCACCCTATTCGCGGGGAGCTGTTTTTT CASSHPIRGELFF
TRBJ1-1 . TRBV28 TRBD1 TGTGCCAGCAATCCGCCCAGGGGGCATGATCGGACTGAAGCTTTCTTT CASNPPRGHDRTEAFF
TRBJ2-7 few TRBV10-3 . TGTGCCATCAGTGAGACAGAATACGAGCAGTACTTC CAISETEYEQYF
TRBJ2-1 few TRBV27 . TGTGCCAGCAGTGCCCGTCGGGGGCGGCAAGTGGATGAGCAGTTCTTC CASSARRGRQVDEQFF
TRBJ2-7 few TRBV20-1 TRBD2 TGCAGTGCTGGAGTTAGCGGGGGAGACTACGAGCAGTACTTC CSAGVSGGDYEQYF
TRBJ2-3 few TRBV7-9 . TGTGCCAGCAGCTTACGGCGATGGGATACGCAGTATTTT CASSLRRWDTQYF
TRBJ1-6 . TRBV7-9 . TGTGCCAGCAGTTTGGGCGAATCACCCCTCCACTTT CASSLGESPLHF
TRBJ1-2 few TRBV3-1 . TGTGCCAGCAGCCAAAGTAGGCCCAACTATGGCTACACCTTC CASSQSRPNYGYTF
TRBJ2-7 . TRBV20-1 . TGCAGTGCTAGCCCTCCCGATGGCTACGAGCAGTACTTC CSASPPDGYEQYF
TRBJ1-2 few TRBV7-2 TRBD1 TGTGCCAGCAGCTTAGCACAGGGGGATGGCTACACCTTC CASSLAQGDGYTF
TRBJ2-2 . TRBV9 . TGTGCCAGCAGAGTGGACGGAACGAACACCGGGGAGCTGTTTTTT CASRVDGTNTGELFF
TRBJ2-1 many TRBV7-2 TRBD2 TGTGCCAGCAGCTTAACTAGCGGGAGTATGAATGAGCAGTTCTTC CASSLTSGSMNEQFF
TRBJ2-1 few TRBV20-1 TRBD2 TGCAGTGCTAGTGGGGCCCTCGGACTAGCGGTTAATGAGCAGTTCTTC CSASGALGLAVNEQFF
TRBJ2-5 . TRBV19 TRBD1 TGTGCCAGTAGTATAGGGACAGGGGGTCGGGAGACCCAGTACTTC CASSIGTGGRETQYF
TRBJ2-3 few TRBV12-3/TRBV12-4 . TGTGCCAGCAGTCGACTGCACAATACGCAGTATTTT CASSRLHNTQYF
TRBJ2-7 many TRBV5-1 . TGCGCCAGCAGCTTCGAGGGTCCCTACGAGCAGTACTTC CASSFEGPYEQYF
TRBJ1-1 few TRBV3-1 . TGTGCCAGCAGCCTTCGGGGGGGCTGGGCTTTCTTT CASSLRGGWAFF
TRBJ1-5 . TRBV5-6 TRBD1 TGTGCCAGCAGCCTTTCACCCGGGACAGGGGGTCAGCCCCAGCATTTT CASSLSPGTGGQPQHF
TRBJ2-7 few TRBV12-3/TRBV12-4 . TGTGCCAGCAGTTTAGGGGAGGTGGGGGAGCAGTACTTC CASSLGEVGEQYF
TRBJ2-5 . TRBV6-6 . TGTGCCAGCAGCAACCTGGGCCCCAAGTACGAGACCCAGTACTTC CASSNLGPKYETQYF
TRBJ2-7 . TRBV11-2 . TGTGCCAGCACCCCTGGGTCTACCTACGAGCAGTACTTC CASTPGSTYEQYF
TRBJ2-4 few TRBV5-1 TRBD2 TGCGCCAGCAGCTGGACGGCGGGGGTAGCCAAAAACATTCAGTACTTC CASSWTAGVAKNIQYF
TRBJ1-4 few TRBV12-3/TRBV12-4 TRBD1 TGTGCCAGCAGTCGGGACAGGGACGCTAATGAAAAACTGTTTTTT CASSRDRDANEKLFF
TRBJ2-1 . TRBV9 . TGTGCCAGCAGCGCCCGGACGCAACTCAATGAGCAGTTCTTC CASSARTQLNEQFF
TRBJ2-5 few TRBV28 . TGTGCCAGCAGTTTCCCTACAGATTACCTACAAGAGACCCAGTACTTC CASSFPTDYLQETQYF
TRBJ1-5 few TRBV9 . TGTGCCAGCAGCGTAGACGAAGCTCAGCCCCAGCATTTT CASSVDEAQPQHF
TRBJ2-1 . TRBV20-1 . TGCAGTGCGGACCCACGCCGGAATGAGCAGTTCTTC CSADPRRNEQFF
TRBJ1-5 few TRBV28 . TGTGCCAGCAGACTTGGGGTGGCAAATCAGCCCCAGCATTTT CASRLGVANQPQHF
TRBJ1-2 . TRBV7-9 . TGTGCCAGCAGCCTGAGTCCCGGGACACCAAACTATGGCTACACCTTC CASSLSPGTPNYGYTF
TRBJ1-2 . TRBV21-1 . TGTGCCAGCAGCAAAGTGGGGACCCTATATGGCTACACCTTC CASSKVGTLYGYTF
TRBJ1-2 many TRBV6-5 TRBD1 TGTGCCAGCAGCCCGACAGGGGGGGCCAACTATGGCTACACCTTC CASSPTGGANYGYTF
TRBJ2-1 . TRBV4-2 . TGTGCCAGCAGCCAAGGGGGACTCCACTCCTACAATGAGCAGTTCTTC CASSQGGLHSYNEQFF
TRBJ2-5 . TRBV6-1 TRBD2 TGTGCCAGCAGAGACCAGACTAGCGGGAGGGGTGAGACCCAGTACTTC CASRDQTSGRGETQYF
TRBJ2-1 many TRBV20-1 TRBD2 TGCAGTGCTGGAAAAAGCGGGAGGGCCCTCTTGTATGAGCAGTTCTTC CSAGKSGRALLYEQFF
TRBJ2-7 . TRBV5-6 . TGTGCCAGCAGTAGGGCTGGGGTAGCTAGCTCCTACGAGCAGTACTTC CASSRAGVASSYEQYF
TRBJ2-1 . TRBV29-1 . TGCAGCGTTGATGGGGAGACGGGGAATGAGCAGCTCTTC CSVDGETGNEQLF
TRBJ2-3 . TRBV18 TRBD2 TGTGCCAGCTCACCACAGCGGGATAGCACAGATACGCAGTATTTT CASSPQRDSTDTQYF
TRBJ2-3 . TRBV20-1 . TGCAGTGCTCAAGTGGGTAGGGATACGCAGTATTTT CSAQVGRDTQYF
TRBJ2-5 . TRBV6-1 . TGTGCCAGCAGTGAATCCTCCTGGGGTGTGGAGACCCAGTACTTC CASSESSWGVETQYF
TRBJ2-1 . TRBV20-1 TRBD1 TGCAGTGCGCGCCGGGACAGGGGTGAGCAGTTCTTC CSARRDRGEQFF
TRBJ1-4 few TRBV3-1 . TGTGCCAGCGGTGGCAACCTTAATGAAAAACTGTTTTTT CASGGNLNEKLFF
TRBJ2-1 . TRBV5-1 TRBD2 TGCGCCAGCAGCCCGGGACTAGCGGGAGAGGCAGGGTTCAATGAGCAGTTCTTC CASSPGLAGEAGFNEQFF
TRBJ1-2 few TRBV4-3 . TGCGCCAGCAGCCAAGACTTGGAACAGGGCTACACCTTC CASSQDLEQGYTF
TRBJ2-3 . TRBV5-1 TRBD2 TGCGCCAGCAGCCCACTAGCGGGGGTATACACAGATACGCAGTATTTT CASSPLAGVYTDTQYF
TRBJ1-5 . TRBV7-2 TRBD1 TGTGCCAGCAGCTTAGTTGGGGCAGGGGGCCTCGGGCAGCCCCAGCATTTT CASSLVGAGGLGQPQHF
TRBJ1-1 . TRBV2 . TGTGCCAGCAGCGCCCGGGCCTTTGAAGGGACTGAAGCTTTCTTT CASSARAFEGTEAFF
TRBJ2-7 . TRBV6-6 . TGTGCCAGCAGTCTCTCATCCGTCAGGAGCTCCTACGAGCAGTACTTC CASSLSSVRSSYEQYF